A selection of T cell receptor beta chains follows, all from one sample in a study of human T cells and chemical hapten exposure. TCRdb re-called the RACE reads through MiXCR, storing one row per CDR3 protein. The sample lists roughly 69,000 distinct CDR3 sequences, 10% occurring once. The sequencing here drew on whole blood, taken in connection with sensitization to the hapten diphenylcyclopropenone (DPC). The source is a woman aged 45-59 years with alopecia areata. Some clones in this sample may be carry-over from other donors' samples. The CDR3 runs from the conserved cysteine through the conserved F or W. A D gene is named only where the DNA matches it firmly. Clone size, where shown, is once, few, many, or a class for clones that have expanded.

d_call | j_call | v_call | clone_size | cdr3_nt | cdr3_aa
TRBD2 | TRBJ2-1 | TRBV19 | many | TGTGCCAGTAGTATAGATCATGTGACTAGCGGGAGAAAAAATGAGCAGTTCTTC | CASSIDHVTSGRKNEQFF
TRBD2 | TRBJ2-1 | TRBV29-1 | - | TGCAGCGTTGATCGGGGAGGGAATGAGCAGTTCTTC | CSVDRGGNEQFF
- | TRBJ2-2 | TRBV11-2 | many | TGTGCCAGCAGCTTAAGGGGGGACCACACCGGGGAGCTGTTTTTT | CASSLRGDHTGELFF
- | TRBJ1-3 | TRBV12-3/TRBV12-4 | many | TGTGCCAGCAGTTTGAGACAGACTGCTGGAAACACCATATATTTT | CASSLRQTAGNTIYF
TRBD2 | TRBJ2-1 | TRBV19 | many | TGTGCCAGTAGCGGACTAGCGGGTAGCAAGTTCTTC | CASSGLAGSKFF
- | TRBJ2-1 | TRBV10-1 | many | TGCGCCAGCAGTAAGTCCATCAATGAGCAGTTCTTC | CASSKSINEQFF
TRBD2 | TRBJ2-1 | TRBV7-6 | many | TGTGCCAGCAGCTTCGCCAGCGGGGGAACCTACAATGAGCAGTTCTTC | CASSFASGGTYNEQFF
- | TRBJ1-5 | TRBV29-1 | many | TGCAGCGCCGGGGACGGTAATCAGCCCCAGCATTTT | CSAGDGNQPQHF
TRBD1 | TRBJ1-1 | TRBV7-9 | many | TGTGCCAGCAGCTCCATAAGAGCCGGGACAGGGTCGTCTGAAGCTTTCTTT | CASSSIRAGTGSSEAFF
- | TRBJ1-6 | TRBV6-6 | many | TGTGCCAGCAGTTACTTCCCCCCGACCCCCGATTCACCCCTCCACTTT | CASSYFPPTPDSPLHF
TRBD1 | TRBJ2-5 | TRBV29-1 | many | TGCAGCGTCGGGACAGGGGGTGATGGAGAGACCCAGTACTTC | CSVGTGGDGETQYF
- | TRBJ1-3 | TRBV29-1 | many | TGCAGCGTTGAAGGCCCGACAGAGTCTGGAAACACCATATATTTT | CSVEGPTESGNTIYF
- | TRBJ2-3 | TRBV19 | many | TGTGCCAGTAGTATTGGGACCCCGGGACAAGGCGGAGATACGCAGTATTTT | CASSIGTPGQGGDTQYF
TRBD1 | TRBJ2-6 | TRBV25-1 | - | TGTGCCAGCAGTCCGGGACAGGGGTACTCTGGGGCCAACGTCCCGACTTTC | CASSPGQGYSGANVPTF
- | TRBJ2-7 | TRBV2 | many | - | CASSEALVGQGSYF
- | TRBJ1-2 | TRBV4-2 | many | TGTGCCAGCGATCCCGGGGAAGGAACTAACTATGGCTACACCTTC | CASDPGEGTNYGYTF
- | TRBJ2-7 | TRBV10-3 | - | TGTGCCATCAGGGGGCTGCTTGGAGGCGAGCAGTACTTC | CAIRGLLGGEQYF
TRBD1 | TRBJ1-5 | TRBV30 | many | TGTGCCTGGACCGGGACAGCTGGTCATCAGCCCCAGCATTTT | CAWTGTAGHQPQHF
- | TRBJ1-1 | TRBV28 | - | TGTGCCAGCGACACAACCCCAGCTAACACTGAAGCTTTCTTT | CASDTTPANTEAFF
TRBD1 | TRBJ2-3 | TRBV2 | few | TGTGCCAGCACCAGGGGGCAAAATACGCAGTATTTT | CASTRGQNTQYF
- | TRBJ2-7 | TRBV6-5 | many | TGTGCCAGCAGTTACCGGCGGTCGGCCTACGAGCAGTACTTC | CASSYRRSAYEQYF
TRBD1 | TRBJ1-1 | TRBV29-1 | few | TGCAGCGTCACAAAAGCGGACAGGGTGGAGACTGAAGCTTTCTTT | CSVTKADRVETEAFF
- | TRBJ2-3 | TRBV7-6 | many | TGTGCCAGCAGCTTAGTCTCGGGAGAGGCAGATACGCAGTATTTT | CASSLVSGEADTQYF
- | TRBJ1-2 | TRBV18 | - | TGTGCCAGCTCACCCGCCGCCGGGGGCCGATATGGCTACACCTTC | CASSPAAGGRYGYTF
- | TRBJ1-3 | TRBV20-1 | many | TGCAGTGCTAGAGTTCCGGCTCTAACTGGAAACACCATATATTTT | CSARVPALTGNTIYF